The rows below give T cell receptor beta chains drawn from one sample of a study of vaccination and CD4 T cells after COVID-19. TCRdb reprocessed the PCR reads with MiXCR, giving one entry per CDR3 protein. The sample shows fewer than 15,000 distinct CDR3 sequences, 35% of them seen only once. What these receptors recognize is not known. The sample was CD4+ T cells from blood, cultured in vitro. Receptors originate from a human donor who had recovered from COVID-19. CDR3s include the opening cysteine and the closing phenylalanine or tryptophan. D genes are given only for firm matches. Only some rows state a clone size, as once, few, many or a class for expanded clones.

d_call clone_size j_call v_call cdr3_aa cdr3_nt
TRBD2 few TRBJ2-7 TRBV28 CASSEVAGGAYEQYF TGTGCCAGCAGCGAAGTAGCGGGAGGTGCCTACGAGCAGTACTTC
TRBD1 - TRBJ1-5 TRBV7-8 CASSVDRVDPQHF TGTGCCAGCAGCGTGGACAGGGTAGATCCCCAGCATTTT
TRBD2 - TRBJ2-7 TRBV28 CASSRKREGSYEQYF TGTGCCAGCAGCAGGAAGCGGGAGGGCTCCTACGAGCAGTACTTC
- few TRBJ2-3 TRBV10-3 CAISGGQGSTDTQYF TGTGCCATCAGTGGGGGCCAGGGGAGCACAGATACGCAGTATTTT
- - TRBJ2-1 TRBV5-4 CASTQDYNEQFF TGTGCCAGCACCCAGGACTACAATGAGCAGTTCTTC
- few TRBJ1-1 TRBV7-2 CASSLFAVTEAFF TGTGCCAGCAGCTTATTCGCTGTCACTGAAGCTTTCTTT
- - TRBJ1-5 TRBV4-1 CASSQVGLRNQPQHF TGCGCCAGCAGCCAAGTTGGCCTGCGCAATCAGCCCCAGCATTTT
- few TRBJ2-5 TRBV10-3 CAISESQVQQETQYF TGTGCCATCAGTGAGAGCCAGGTCCAACAAGAGACCCAGTACTTC
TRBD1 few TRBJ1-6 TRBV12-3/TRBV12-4 CASSVAGTGNGPLHF TGTGCCAGCAGCGTGGCCGGGACAGGGAACGGGCCCCTCCACTTT
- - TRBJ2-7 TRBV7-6 CASSTPRGPFYEQYF TGTGCCAGCAGCACGCCCAGAGGACCTTTCTACGAGCAGTACTTC
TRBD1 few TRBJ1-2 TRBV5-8 CASSSGQNYGYTF TGTGCCAGCAGCTCGGGACAGAATTATGGCTACACCTTC
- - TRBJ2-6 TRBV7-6 CASSLSTAESGANVLTF TGTGCCAGCAGCTTATCTACGGCGGAATCTGGGGCCAACGTCCTGACTTTC
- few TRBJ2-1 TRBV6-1 CASSLENEQFF TGTGCCAGCAGCCTGGAGAATGAGCAGTTCTTC
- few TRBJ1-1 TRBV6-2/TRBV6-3 CASSDTGRGGGAFF TGTGCCAGCAGTGATACAGGCCGCGGTGGGGGAGCTTTCTTT
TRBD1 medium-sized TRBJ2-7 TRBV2 CASSRGQSEQYF TGTGCCAGCAGCCGGGGACAGAGTGAGCAGTACTTC
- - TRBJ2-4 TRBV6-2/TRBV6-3 CASSSWQGKNIQYF TGTGCCAGCAGTTCCTGGCAGGGGAAAAACATTCAGTACTTC
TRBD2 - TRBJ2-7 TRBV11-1 CASGPLSGTSGKENEQYF TGTGCCAGCGGCCCCCTCAGCGGGACTAGCGGGAAGGAAAACGAGCAGTACTTC
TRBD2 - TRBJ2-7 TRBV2 CASRSGVGEQYF TGTGCCAGCAGGAGCGGGGTGGGCGAGCAGTACTTC
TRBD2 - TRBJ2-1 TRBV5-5 CASSFPSGGLEEQFF TGTGCCAGCAGCTTCCCCAGCGGGGGGCTTGAGGAGCAGTTCTTC
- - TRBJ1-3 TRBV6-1 CASSRQMIRVENTIYF TGTGCCAGCAGTCGACAGATGATACGAGTCGAAAACACCATATATTTT
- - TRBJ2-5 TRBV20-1 CSAKDSGRPVTQYF TGCAGTGCTAAGGATTCGGGACGGCCCGTCACCCAGTACTTC
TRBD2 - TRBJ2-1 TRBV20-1 CSARSRAQREYNEQFF TGCAGTGCTAGATCCAGGGCCCAGCGGGAATACAATGAGCAGTTCTTC
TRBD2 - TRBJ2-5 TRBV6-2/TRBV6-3 CASSYSLAGVGETQYF TGTGCCAGCAGTTACTCCTTAGCGGGAGTAGGAGAGACCCAGTACTTC
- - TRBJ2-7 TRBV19 CASSIGQDSYEQYF TGTGCCAGTAGTATAGGACAAGACTCCTACGAGCAGTACTTC
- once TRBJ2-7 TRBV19 CASSIPRGKQYF TGTGCCAGTAGTATTCCGCGCGGGAAGCAGTACTTC
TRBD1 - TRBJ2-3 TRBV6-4 CASRLTGGLTDTQYF TGTGCCAGCAGGTTGACAGGGGGCCTCACAGATACGCAGTATTTT
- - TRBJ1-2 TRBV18 CASSPAEGSGYTF TGTGCCAGCTCACCGGCAGAGGGGTCTGGCTACACCTTC
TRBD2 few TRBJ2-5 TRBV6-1 CASRAGGLAQGTQYF TGTGCCAGCAGGGCGGGGGGCCTAGCCCAGGGAACCCAGTACTTC
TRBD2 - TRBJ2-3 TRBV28 CASSLLAGQPDTQYF TGTGCCAGCAGTTTACTAGCGGGTCAACCAGATACGCAGTATTTT
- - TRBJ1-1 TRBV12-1 CASSFEVSVERIRPEAFF TGTGCCAGCAGCTTTGAGGTGTCCGTGGAACGGATCAGACCTGAAGCTTTCTTT
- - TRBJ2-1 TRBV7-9 CASSIIGGPYNEQFF TGTGCCAGCAGCATTATTGGCGGGCCCTACAATGAGCAGTTCTTC
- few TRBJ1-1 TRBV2 CASSEQTNTEAFF TGTGCCAGCAGTGAACAGACAAACACTGAAGCTTTCTTT
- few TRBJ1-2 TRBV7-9 CASSSNFDSLYGYTF TGTGCCAGCAGCTCAAACTTCGACAGTCTCTATGGCTACACCTTC
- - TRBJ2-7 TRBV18 CASSPPVAGREQYF TGTGCCAGCTCACCACCGGTTGCAGGGCGCGAGCAGTACTTC
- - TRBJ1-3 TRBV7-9 CASSLAAFSGNTIYF TGTGCCAGCAGCTTAGCCGCGTTCTCTGGAAACACCATATATTTT
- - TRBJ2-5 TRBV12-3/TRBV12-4 CASSRRGRDSGNGPTQYF TGTGCCAGCTCACGCAGGGGGCGGGATAGCGGGAATGGCCCAACCCAGTACTTC
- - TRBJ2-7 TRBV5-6 CASSRLRDAEQYF TGTGCCAGCAGTCGCCTAAGGGACGCCGAGCAGTACTTC
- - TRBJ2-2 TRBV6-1 CASSQGEATGELFF TGTGCCAGCAGTCAGGGGGAGGCCACCGGGGAGCTGTTTTTT
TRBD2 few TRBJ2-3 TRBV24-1 CATGTSGKVADTQYF TGTGCCACCGGGACTAGCGGGAAAGTAGCAGATACGCAGTATTTT
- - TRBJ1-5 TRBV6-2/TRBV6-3 CASSSPVRVGNQPQHF TGTGCCAGCAGTTCTCCCGTCAGGGTTGGCAATCAGCCCCAGCATTTT
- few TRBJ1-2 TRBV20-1 CSARHRNSYGYTF TGCAGTGCTCGACACCGGAACAGCTATGGCTACACCTTC
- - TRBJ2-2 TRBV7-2 CASSLLGNVGELFF TGTGCCAGCAGCCTCCTGGGGAATGTGGGGGAGCTGTTTTTT
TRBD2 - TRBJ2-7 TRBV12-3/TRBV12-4 CASSFSSSGYEQYF TGTGCCAGCAGTTTCTCCTCTAGCGGCTACGAGCAGTACTTC
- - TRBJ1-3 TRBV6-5 CASSYNRASGNTIYF TGTGCCAGCAGTTACAACAGGGCTTCTGGAAACACCATATATTTT
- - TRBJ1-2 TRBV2 CASSESRSGGYTF TGTGCCAGCAGTGAATCCCGAAGTGGGGGCTACACCTTC
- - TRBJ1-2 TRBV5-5 CASSPQIGAGGIGYTF TGTGCCAGCAGCCCGCAAATCGGGGCGGGCGGGATCGGCTACACCTTC
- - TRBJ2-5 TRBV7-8 CASKTRQAETQYF TGTGCCAGCAAAACTAGGCAAGCAGAGACCCAGTACTTC
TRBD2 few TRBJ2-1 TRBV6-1 CASKLPRGREGLNEQFF TGTGCCAGTAAACTTCCGCGGGGGAGGGAGGGCTTGAATGAGCAGTTCTTC
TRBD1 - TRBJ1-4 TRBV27 CASRAGGAGNEKLFF TGTGCCAGCAGGGCAGGGGGCGCGGGTAATGAAAAACTGTTTTTT